This T cell receptor beta chain was recorded in a study of T cells after yellow fever vaccination. This clonotype occurred a few times. It was through 5'RACE template switching that TCR cDNA was made, with a universal primer site and UMIs added. From the 5' RACE reads, TCRdb called clonotypes with MiXCR, one entry per CDR3 protein. Of around 400,000 distinct CDR3 sequences in the sample, around a tenth were seen once. V gave up 9 bases and J gave up 4 bases, with 17 bases separating them. The CDR3 runs to 14 residues. Germline V gene sequence: CDR1 MNHNS, CDR2 SASEGT. The material sequenced was PBMCs, taken on the day of the first yellow fever vaccination. This receptor was identified in a man younger than 35 who received the YFV17D yellow fever vaccine. The genes are TRBV6-1 and TRBJ2-3, with D perhaps TRBD1 (5 bases). The CDR3 loop reads CASKRGRLADTQYF. In nucleotides, the CDR3 is TGTGCCAGTAAAAGGGGCCGGCTGGCAGATACGCAGTATTTT.